These 14 T cell receptor beta chains share one sample of origin, sequenced in a study of metastatic and nonmetastatic thyroid tumors. MiXCR re-clonotyped the PCR reads for TCRdb. Seen here are about 92,000 clones, around 14% observed once, and the top ten hold around 3.3%. Among the patients, none had received any treatment before thyroid surgery. Material for sequencing was blood. Receptors originate from a female donor with papillary thyroid cancer or a benign thyroid nodule (not recorded which). Some clones in this sample may be carry-over from other donors' samples.

This clone was picked up a small number of times. An end of the junction differs from the germline gene, which may be a read error. The chain employs TRBV15 and TRBJ1-6; TRBD1 is a possible D gene (5 bases). Germline values: CDR1 LNHNV, CDR2 YYDKDF (reference sequence). The CDR3 covers 13 residues. CDR3: CATSTQGTSPVHF. CDR3 bases: TGTGCCACCAGCACGCAGGGAACGTCACCCGTCCACTTT.

This clone appeared many times. V usage is TRBV6-1 and J usage is TRBJ1-1; 8 positions match TRBD1. The CDR3 totals 12 residues. V was pared by 6 bases and J by 6 bases, with 3 bases of the junction left unmatched. Per the germline V gene, CDR1 is MNHNS and CDR2 is SASEGT. The CDR3 DNA reads as TGTGCCAGCAGACAGGGGGACTCTGAAGCTTTCTTT. Encoded protein: CASRQGDSEAFF.

There are many counts of this clone. The chain links TRBV11-2 to TRBJ1-2; TRBD1 agrees at 8 bases. This CDR3 contains 13 residues. Germline trimming cut 5 bases from V and 8 bases from J; bases unmatched to any gene: 7. Germline V gives CDR1 SGHAT, CDR2 FQNNGV. The CDR3 protein is CASSPTGGGGYTF. The CDR3, as DNA: TGTGCCAGCAGCCCAACAGGGGGGGGCGGCTACACCTTC.

There are many counts of this clone. The CDR3 region has the DNA TGTGCCAGCAGCTCGGACAGCTACGAGCAGTACTTC. Its protein is CASSSDSYEQYF. This chain joins TRBV11-2 and TRBJ2-7; D possibly corresponds to TRBD1 (6 bases). The CDR3 consists of 12 residues. V was pared by 4 bases and J by 3 bases, with 7 bases between. Germline CDR1 reads SGHAT; CDR2 reads FQNNGV.

This clone was counted ten times or more. J is TRBJ2-2 and V is TRBV9; D possibly corresponds to TRBD2 (6 bases). The ends were cut back, 0 bases at V and 5 bases at J, with 14 bases in the middle. Germline V gives CDR1 SGDLS, CDR2 YYNGEE. CDR3 size: 16 residues. The CDR3 nucleotides read TGTGCCAGCAGCGTAGATCCGGGGAGGAGGACCGGGGAGCTGTTTTTT. Its protein product is CASSVDPGRRTGELFF.

This clone occurred many times. The V call is TRBV28, the J call TRBJ1-5; weak D call: TRBD1 (6 bases). Trimming took off 8 bases at V and 0 bases at J, with 17 bases between the two ends. CDR3 size: 16 residues. Germline assignment: CDR1 MDHEN and CDR2 SYDVKM. CDR3 region: CASWGPGGGSNQPQHF. The CDR3 bases are TGTGCCAGCTGGGGGCCCGGAGGGGGTAGCAATCAGCCCCAGCATTTT.

This clone was seen repeatedly, ten times or more. The chain combines TRBV10-3 with TRBJ2-7, with D perhaps being TRBD1 or TRBD2 (7 bases each). The CDR3 loop spans 13 amino acids. Deletions cut 11 bases from V and 6 bases from J, with 20 bases between. CDR1 is ENHRY and CDR2 is SYGVKD in the germline V gene. The CDR3 region has the DNA TGTGCCGCCGCCAGGGAGGGGGCCTTCGAGCAGTACTTC. Translating it yields CAAAREGAFEQYF.

Written as DNA, the CDR3 is TGCAGTGCTAGAGATTCCGTAGGCTTCTACGAGCAGTACTTC. It is translated as CSARDSVGFYEQYF. J is TRBJ2-7 and V is TRBV20-1; no clear D. The CDR3 sequence is 14 residues long. The germline CDR1 and CDR2 sequences are DFQATT and SNEGSKA (reference sequence). V was clipped by 0 bases and J by 3 bases, with 12 bases between them.

This clone was seen repeatedly, ten times or more. The V and J genes are TRBV28 and TRBJ2-3, with TRBD2 as a possible D gene (6 bases). The germline gives CDR1 MDHEN, CDR2 SYDVKM. The ends were cut back, 1 base at V and 1 base at J, with 12 bases in the middle. The length of the CDR3 is 16 residues. The CDR3 spells CASSLLGGEGTDTQYF. CDR3 coding DNA: TGTGCCAGCAGTTTATTGGGGGGAGAGGGCACAGATACGCAGTATTTT.

This clone was seen more than once but under ten times. Other DNA sequences in this specimen translate into the identical CDR3. The chain carries TRBV20-1 and TRBJ2-3; D is uncertain. V was shortened by 5 bases and J by 1 base, with 10 bases between the two germline ends. The CDR3 is made up of 13 amino acids. Germline V gives CDR1 DFQATT, CDR2 SNEGSKA (reference sequence). The CDR3 coding sequence is TGCAGTGCTGAGGACCGCCGCACAGATACGCAGTATTTT. Translating it yields CSAEDRRTDTQYF.

CDR3 in amino acids: CASSLFRLSTGELFF. As DNA, the CDR3 is TGTGCCAGCAGCTTATTCAGACTTTCCACCGGGGAGCTGTTTTTT. This chain uses TRBV7-3 with TRBJ2-2; D not certain. Germline CDR1 reads SGHTA; CDR2 reads FQGTGA. Trimming cost V 2 bases and J 4 bases, with 11 bases left between them. The CDR3 covers 15 residues.

On this clone itself: A junction end diverges from the germline sequence, so it may reflect a read error. The sample contains more than one DNA sequence encoding this CDR3. The chain links TRBV20-1 to TRBJ1-2; D may be TRBD1 (5 bases). The CDR3 contains 13 residues. In germline, CDR1 is DFQATT, CDR2 SNEGSKA (reference sequence). For the CDR3, the DNA is TGCAGTGCTAGAGGAGGGGAGGCTTATGGCTACACATTC. Translation gives CSARGGEAYGYTF.

The sample holds many counts of this clone. The V and J genes are TRBV5-1 and TRBJ1-3, with D tentatively TRBD1 (6 bases). This CDR3 contains 16 residues. The germline V and J ends were trimmed by 0 bases and 0 bases, with 10 bases remaining between them. The germline CDR1 and CDR2 sequences are SGHRS and YFSETQ. The CDR3 DNA reads as TGCGCCAGCAGCTTGGTGGGGGACACCTCTGGAAACACCATATATTTT. This gives the protein CASSLVGDTSGNTIYF.

Many counts were recorded for this clone. The chain uses TRBV6-1 and TRBJ2-7, with D possibly being TRBD2 (7 bases). CDR1 and CDR2 from the germline V gene are MNHNS and SASEGT. Trimming shortened V by 7 bases and J by 4 bases, and 23 bases separated the two germline ends. This CDR3 has 16 residues. CDR3 in DNA: TGTGCCAGCACCCGGATGACGGGGGGCTCCCAATACGAGCAGTACTTC. This encodes CASTRMTGGSQYEQYF.